What follows are 20 T cell receptor beta chains derived from one specimen sequenced in a study of persistence of HIV-infected CD4 T cells. The stimulus was an HIV-1 Gag 15-mer peptide pool, approximately 0.93 ug/peptide/mL. Sorting of responding CD4+ T cells relied on upregulated CD40 ligand together with CD69. The immunoSEQ assay was version 4, run in survey mode. TCRdb's table, derived via immunoSEQ multiplex PCR, lists solely in-frame clones and lacks some. This table has under 40,000 clones, roughly 70% appearing once. Their target antigens are unknown. The starting material was CD4+ T cells sorted from PBMCs after approximately 19-hour stimulation, obtained from a patient who received antiretroviral therapy. Receptor source: an adult man with HIV who was CMV-seropositive.

The rearrangement uses TRBV5-1 and TRBJ1-1; D unclear. Germline-derived CDR1 and CDR2 are SGHRS and YFSETQ. The CDR3 covers 14 residues. V was cut by 0 bases and J by 4 bases, with 10 bases left in between. In nucleotides, the CDR3 is TGCGCCAGCAGCTTGGTATCGAGTAGCACTGAAGCTTTCTTT. Its protein is CASSLVSSSTEAFF.

V and J are TRBV24-1 and TRBJ2-1, with no clear D. This CDR3 spans 13 amino acids. Trimming removed 6 bases from V and 6 bases from J, with 11 bases in between. Looked up from germline, CDR1 is KGHDR and CDR2 is SFDVKD. In nucleotides, the CDR3 is TGTGCCACCAGTAGGGCAGCCCCCAATGAGCAGTTCTTC. Translation: CATSRAAPNEQFF.

The chain joins TRBV19 to TRBJ1-1; 7 nucleotides align to TRBD1. Per the germline V gene, CDR1 is LNHDA and CDR2 is SQIVND (reference sequence). The CDR3 has 15 residues. V shed 5 bases and J 0 bases; nucleotides not matched to a gene: 6. CDR3 region: CASSVSGTVNTEAFF. DNA of the CDR3: TGTGCCAGTAGTGTCTCCGGGACAGTGAACACTGAAGCTTTCTTT.

The chain carries TRBV7-3 and TRBJ2-3, with D tentatively TRBD1 (5 bases). Trimming cost V 2 bases and J 2 bases, with 8 bases left between them. Germline CDR1 reads SGHTA; CDR2 reads FQGTGA. The CDR3 sequence is 14 residues long. As DNA, the CDR3 is TGTGCCAGCAGCTTAGGCGGACACACAGATACGCAGTATTTT. Its protein product is CASSLGGHTDTQYF.

On this clone: Within the sample, other DNA sequences also encode this same CDR3. The chain links TRBV18 to TRBJ1-4; D is ambiguous. V lost 2 bases to trimming and J lost 0 bases, with 1 base between them. The V gene's germline CDR1 is KGHSH and CDR2 LQKENI. CDR3 length: 13 amino acids. The CDR3 is CASSPATNEKLFF. The CDR3 nucleotides are TGTGCCAGCTCACCAGCAACTAATGAAAAACTGTTTTTT.

The rearrangement joins TRBV4-2 to TRBJ1-6; TRBD1 matches at 8 bases. The CDR3 contains 16 residues. From germline, CDR1 is LGHNA and CDR2 YNFKEQ. J gave up 5 bases and V 4 bases, and 7 bases lay outside the gene matches. For the CDR3, the DNA is TGTGCCAGCAGCCCTCAGGGGGCAGATAATAATTCACCCCTCCACTTT. Protein sequence: CASSPQGADNNSPLHF.

The chain carries TRBV19 and TRBJ1-2; 9 positions agree with TRBD1. V lost 5 bases to trimming and J lost 6 bases; unmatched junction nucleotides: 7. Germline V gene lookup returns CDR1 LNHDA and CDR2 SQIVND (reference sequence). The CDR3 loop spans 14 amino acids. The CDR3 spells CASSPQGAKDGYTF. CDR3 sequence (DNA): TGTGCCAGTAGTCCACAGGGGGCAAAGGATGGCTACACCTTC.

This clone was seen only a few times. The chain couples TRBV18 to TRBJ2-3; possible D gene TRBD1, 6 bases. The length of the CDR3 is 17 residues. Trimming took off 0 bases at V and 3 bases at J, with 16 bases between the two ends. Germline V gives CDR1 KGHSH, CDR2 LQKENI. CDR3 sequence (DNA): TGTGCCAGCTCACCACCACGAGCAGGGGAAGGAACAGATACGCAGTATTTT. As protein: CASSPPRAGEGTDTQYF.

This clone was observed a few times. This chain uses TRBV10-2 with TRBJ1-5; D gene unclear. The CDR3 consists of 13 residues. Between the trimmed V and J ends, which lost 7 bases and 5 bases, there was a span of 12 bases. Germline V lookup: CDR1 WSHSY, CDR2 SAAADI. For the CDR3, the DNA is TGCGCCAGCAATCCGACACTTTATCAGCCCCAGCATTTT. Its protein product is CASNPTLYQPQHF.

This clone was observed a few times. The V and J genes are TRBV7-9 and TRBJ1-2, with a weak D call TRBD1 (5 bases). CDR1 and CDR2 (germline): SEHNR, FQNEAQ (reference sequence). This CDR3 has 14 residues. Trimming cost V 3 bases and J 3 bases, with 11 bases left between them. CDR3 nucleotide sequence: TGTGCCAGCAGCTTGGACACGAGGGACTATGGCTACACCTTC. Translated, it gives CASSLDTRDYGYTF.

The chain joins TRBV19 to TRBJ1-5; 9 nucleotides line up with TRBD1. The V and J ends lost 6 bases and 1 base, in that order; junction bases with no gene match: 1. Per the germline V gene, CDR1 is LNHDA and CDR2 is SQIVND (reference sequence). This CDR3 has 14 residues. CDR3: CASRGTGSNQPQHF. In DNA, the CDR3 is TGTGCCAGTAGAGGGACAGGGAGCAATCAGCCCCAGCATTTT.

This chain links TRBV30 with TRBJ1-5, with a tentative D call TRBD1 (6 bases). Germline-derived CDR1 and CDR2 are GTSNPN and SVGIG (reference sequence). V was shortened by 4 bases and J by 0 bases, with 16 bases between the two germline ends. The CDR3 loop spans 16 amino acids. CDR3 bases: TGTGCCTGGAAGGGCCGGGGGCCCAATAGCAATCAGCCCCAGCATTTT. Protein: CAWKGRGPNSNQPQHF.

This sequence joins TRBV25-1 and TRBJ1-6, with TRBD1 matching over 7 bases. V lost 8 bases and J lost 10; bases outside the gene matches: 8. The germline V gene encodes CDR1 MGHDK and CDR2 SYGVNS. The CDR3 spans 13 residues. The CDR3 coding sequence is TGTGCCAGCCGGGACAGCCAAACCTCACCCCTCCACTTT. It is translated as CASRDSQTSPLHF.

The CDR3 spells CASSLGVDPGNTIYF. CDR3 in DNA: TGTGCCAGCAGCTTAGGGGTGGACCCTGGAAACACCATATATTTT. The rearrangement links TRBV7-9 to TRBJ1-3; D is unresolved. The germline CDR1 and CDR2 sequences are SEHNR and FQNEAQ (reference sequence). Trimming removed 1 base from V and 2 bases from J, with 9 bases in between. The CDR3 is 15 amino acids.

The chain joins TRBV4-1 to TRBJ2-7; TRBD1 aligns across 7 bases. The germline V gene has CDR1 MGHRA and CDR2 YSYEKL. The CDR3 has 14 residues. V lost 1 base and J lost 3; bases outside the gene matches: 3. CDR3 residues: CASSQGPGGYEQYF. The CDR3 DNA reads TGCGCCAGCAGCCAAGGTCCAGGGGGCTACGAGCAGTACTTC.

The chain uses TRBV19 and TRBJ1-4; 9 nucleotides line up with TRBD1. The trim removed 3 bases at V and 4 bases at J, leaving 9 bases unmatched. In germline, CDR1 is LNHDA, CDR2 SQIVND (reference sequence). CDR3 length: 17 residues. The chain's CDR3 is CASSISDRGAFNEKLFF. As DNA, the CDR3 is TGTGCCAGTAGTATCTCCGACAGGGGGGCTTTTAATGAAAAACTGTTTTTT.

This clone was picked up one time. The chain joins TRBV4-1 to TRBJ2-7; 9 bases are shared with TRBD1. Germline values: CDR1 MGHRA, CDR2 YSYEKL. The CDR3 contains 16 residues. The V segment lost 3 bases and the J segment 2 bases; nucleotides outside the gene matches: 8. DNA for the CDR3: TGCGCCAGCAGCCATCCAGGACAGGGGACCCCCTACGAGCAGTACTTC. It translates to CASSHPGQGTPYEQYF.

The CDR3 reads CASSQDTGAGANTEAFF. Written as DNA, the CDR3 is TGTGCCAGCAGCCAAGATACGGGGGCAGGGGCAAACACTGAAGCTTTCTTT. The J gene is TRBJ1-1, the V gene TRBV14; a weak D match, TRBD1 (6 bases). The germline V gene has CDR1 SGHDN and CDR2 FVKESK. The CDR3 loop spans 17 amino acids. The V and J ends lost 0 bases and 2 bases respectively, with 16 bases between them.

The chain carries TRBV2 and TRBJ2-7; 9 bases are shared with TRBD1. This CDR3 region has 14 residues. With V trimmed by 7 bases and J by 5 bases, 9 bases remained unmatched. Germline V gene lookup returns CDR1 SNHLY and CDR2 FYNNEI. This chain's CDR3 is CASIVDRGSHEQYF. Here the CDR3 DNA reads TGTGCCAGCATAGTGGACAGGGGCAGTCACGAGCAGTACTTC. Looking up the rest from reference TRBV2 and TRBJ2-7 gives the full variable domain: EPEVTQTPSHQVTQMGQEVILRCVPISNHLYFYWYRQILGQKVEFLVSFYNNEISEKSEIFDDQFSVERPDGSNFTLKIRSTKLEDSAMYFCASIVDRGSHEQYFGPGTRLTVT.

In this sample, this clone is medium-sized. Its ends do not fully match the called genes, so a read error is possible. This rearrangement joins TRBV6-6 to TRBJ2-1, with D possibly being TRBD1 (6 bases). CDR1 MNHNY and CDR2 SVGAGI come from the germline V gene (reference sequence). The CDR3 length is 11 residues. Written as DNA, the CDR3 is TGTGCCAGCAGTACAGGGAGAATATTGATCTTC. Translated: CASSTGRILIF.